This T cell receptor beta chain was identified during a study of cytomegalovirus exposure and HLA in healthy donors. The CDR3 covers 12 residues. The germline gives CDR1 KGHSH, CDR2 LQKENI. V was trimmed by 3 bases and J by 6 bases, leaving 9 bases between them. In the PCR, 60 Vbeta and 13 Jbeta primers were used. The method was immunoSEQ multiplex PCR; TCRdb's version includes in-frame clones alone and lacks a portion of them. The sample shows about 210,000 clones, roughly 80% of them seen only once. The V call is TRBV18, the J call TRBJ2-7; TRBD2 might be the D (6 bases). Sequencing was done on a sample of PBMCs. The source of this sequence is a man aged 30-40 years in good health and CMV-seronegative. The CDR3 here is CASSPSGLEQYF. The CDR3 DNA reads TGTGCCAGCTCACCTTCGGGACTCGAGCAGTACTTC.